This TCR beta chain comes out of a study of blood T cell repertoires in COVID-19 (dated by TCRdb to about 2020). Regarding the study in general: Samples covering the acute and convalescent phases of COVID-19 were provided by collaborators in the United States, Italy and Spain. The repertoires were released in a freely available public database meant as a resource for research on the immune response to SARS-CoV-2. A de-identified subject ID, COVID-19 status, age in years and sex were almost always included in the sample metadata. Where available, HLA class I and class II types were obtained from metadata supplied by the sample provider rather than from assay-based typing. The samples were drawn from two sources: the first 160 participants of the ongoing ImmuneRACE study, and 1,000 to 1,500 subjects contributed by 6 global collaborators. The material from the prospective study consisted of cDNA or gDNA derived from T cells, B-cell-depleted T cells, or PBMCs. The dataset comprised deeply sampled blood TCRbeta repertoires from subjects exposed to, actively infected with, or recovered from COVID-19.

The germline V gene (reference sequence) specifies SGHNT as CDR1 and YYREEE as CDR2. V has 4 bases trimmed and J has 9 bases trimmed; junction bases matching no gene number 15. The CDR3 starts with the cysteine, ends with the phenylalanine, and has 16 residues. The DNA shown is the 48-base CDR3, in frame from base 1. TCRbeta CDR3 regions were amplified from genomic DNA using the immunoSEQ Assay, a bias-controlled multiplex PCR. Per the source publication's procedure: Within the assay, amplification of reference gene primers was used to estimate how many nucleated cells each sample contained. To quantify the absolute abundance of each unique TCRbeta CDR3 rearrangement, sequence reads were collapsed and filtered. For each sample, productive Simpson clonality was calculated by taking the square root of Simpson's diversity index across productive rearrangements. In its TCRdb copy, this immuneACCESS table keeps in-frame sequences only and misses some clones. Where compared with another copy, unresolved V genes explain less than half of these, and the others have no known cause. The V and J calls and the clone size are those of that table, but D and trimming were determined from the DNA. This sample lists approximately 260,000 clones; 85% to 90% were detected once. Less than 4% of the sample is in the top ten clones.

Collaborating institutions collected whole blood in K2EDTA tubes following their own protocols. Collaborator samples were shipped for TCRbeta analysis as frozen whole blood, isolated PBMCs, or DNA extracted from either sample type. A word on this clone: What this receptor recognizes is not known. The sample holds no much larger clone one base away, and base qualities are not on file.

General findings and caveats noted by the study authors: The quantity of clinical and demographic metadata differed by source and by participant and was supplied without curation.

Sequencing used peripheral blood. This chain is built from TRBV5-4 and TRBJ2-1, with 8 junctional bases fitting TRBD2. The sequence was obtained from a man between 18 and 35 years old with active or convalescent COVID-19. The nucleotides are TGTGCCAGCAGCGGAGAGGTGGGACTAGTTACGATTGAGCAGTTCTTC. Its protein product is CASSGEVGLVTIEQFF.